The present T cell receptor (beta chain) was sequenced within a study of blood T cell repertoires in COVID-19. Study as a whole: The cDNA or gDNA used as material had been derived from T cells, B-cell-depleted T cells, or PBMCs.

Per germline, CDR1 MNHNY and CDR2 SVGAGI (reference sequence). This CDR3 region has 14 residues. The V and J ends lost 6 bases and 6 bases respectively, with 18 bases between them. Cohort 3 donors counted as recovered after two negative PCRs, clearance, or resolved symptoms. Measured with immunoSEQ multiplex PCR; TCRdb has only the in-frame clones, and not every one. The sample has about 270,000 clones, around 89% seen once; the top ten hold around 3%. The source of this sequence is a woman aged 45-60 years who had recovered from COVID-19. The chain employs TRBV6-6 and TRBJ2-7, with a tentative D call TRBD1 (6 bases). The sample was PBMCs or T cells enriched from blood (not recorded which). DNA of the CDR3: TGTGCCAGCAGCCAAAACAAAGGGGGTGTCGAGCAGTACTTC. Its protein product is CASSQNKGGVEQYF.